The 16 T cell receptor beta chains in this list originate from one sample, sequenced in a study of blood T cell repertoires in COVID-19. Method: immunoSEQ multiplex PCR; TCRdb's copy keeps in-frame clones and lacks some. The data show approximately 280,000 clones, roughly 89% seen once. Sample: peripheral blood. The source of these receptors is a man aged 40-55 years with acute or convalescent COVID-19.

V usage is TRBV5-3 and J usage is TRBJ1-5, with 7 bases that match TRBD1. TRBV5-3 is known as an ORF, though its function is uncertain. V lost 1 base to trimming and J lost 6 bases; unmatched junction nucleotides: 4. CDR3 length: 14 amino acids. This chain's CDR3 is CARSLFSGGQPQHF. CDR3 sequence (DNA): TGTGCCAGAAGCTTGTTCTCAGGGGGTCAGCCCCAGCATTTT.

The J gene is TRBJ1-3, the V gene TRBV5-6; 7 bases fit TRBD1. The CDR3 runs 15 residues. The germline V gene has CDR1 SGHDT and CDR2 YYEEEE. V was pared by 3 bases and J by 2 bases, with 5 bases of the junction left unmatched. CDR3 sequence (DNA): TGTGCCAGCAGCTCACAGGGGCGAACTGGAAACACCATATATTTT. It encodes CASSSQGRTGNTIYF.

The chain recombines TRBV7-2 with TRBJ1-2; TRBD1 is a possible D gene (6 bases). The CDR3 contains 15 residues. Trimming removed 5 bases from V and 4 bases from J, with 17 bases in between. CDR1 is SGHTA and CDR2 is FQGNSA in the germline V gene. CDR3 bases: TGTGCCAGCAGCCTAGAGGCAGGGGCGGGCTATGGCTACACCTTC. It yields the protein CASSLEAGAGYGYTF.

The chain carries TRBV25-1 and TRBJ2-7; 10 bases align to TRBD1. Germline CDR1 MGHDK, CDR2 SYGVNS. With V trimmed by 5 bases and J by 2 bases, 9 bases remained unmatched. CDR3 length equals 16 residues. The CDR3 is CASSQRQGAATYEQYF. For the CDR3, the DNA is TGTGCCAGCAGTCAACGACAGGGGGCGGCAACCTACGAGCAGTACTTC.

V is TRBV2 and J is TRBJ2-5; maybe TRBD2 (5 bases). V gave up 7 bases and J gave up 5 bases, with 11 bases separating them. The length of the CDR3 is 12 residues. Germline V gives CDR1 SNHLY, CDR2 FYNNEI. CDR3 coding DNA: TGTGCCAGCACCGAGGGTACGGAGACCCAGTACTTC. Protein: CASTEGTETQYF.

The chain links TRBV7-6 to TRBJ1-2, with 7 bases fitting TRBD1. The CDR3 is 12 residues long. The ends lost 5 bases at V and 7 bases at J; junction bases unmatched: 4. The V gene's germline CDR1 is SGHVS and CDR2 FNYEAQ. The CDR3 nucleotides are TGTGCCAGCAGCCGCGCAGGGGGTGGCTACACCTTC. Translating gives CASSRAGGGYTF.

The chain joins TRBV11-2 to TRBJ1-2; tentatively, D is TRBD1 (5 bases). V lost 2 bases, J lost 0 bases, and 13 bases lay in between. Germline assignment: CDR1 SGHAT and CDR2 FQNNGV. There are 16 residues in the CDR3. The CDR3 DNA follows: TGTGCCAGCAGCTTACCGCAGGGTAAATCTAACTATGGCTACACCTTC. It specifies CASSLPQGKSNYGYTF.

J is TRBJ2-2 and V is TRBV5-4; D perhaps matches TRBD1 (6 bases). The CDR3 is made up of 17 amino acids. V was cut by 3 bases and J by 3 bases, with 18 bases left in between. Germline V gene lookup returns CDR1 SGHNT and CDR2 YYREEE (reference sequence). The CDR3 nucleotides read TGTGCCAGCAGCTCCCCGACGTTCAACAGGGACACCGGGGAGCTGTTTTTT. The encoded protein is CASSSPTFNRDTGELFF.

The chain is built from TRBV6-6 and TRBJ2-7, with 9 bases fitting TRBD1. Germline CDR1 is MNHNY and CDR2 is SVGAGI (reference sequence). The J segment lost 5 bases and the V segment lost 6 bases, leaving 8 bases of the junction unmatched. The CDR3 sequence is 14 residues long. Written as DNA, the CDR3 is TGTGCCAGCAGCCCCCGGACAGGGGCCCACGAGCAGTACTTC. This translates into CASSPRTGAHEQYF.

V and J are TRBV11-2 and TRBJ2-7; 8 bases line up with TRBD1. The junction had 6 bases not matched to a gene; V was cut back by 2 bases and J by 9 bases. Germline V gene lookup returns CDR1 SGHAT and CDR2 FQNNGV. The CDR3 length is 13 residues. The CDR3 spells CASSLLGQGSQYF. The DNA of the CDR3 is TGTGCCAGCAGCTTACTCGGACAGGGTTCGCAGTACTTC.

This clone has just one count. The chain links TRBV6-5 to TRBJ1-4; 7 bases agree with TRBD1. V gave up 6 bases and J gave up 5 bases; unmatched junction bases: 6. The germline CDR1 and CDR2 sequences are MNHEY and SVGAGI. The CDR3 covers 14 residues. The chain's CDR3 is CASSLTGQNEKLFF. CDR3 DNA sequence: TGTGCCAGCAGCCTGACAGGGCAGAATGAAAAACTGTTTTTT.

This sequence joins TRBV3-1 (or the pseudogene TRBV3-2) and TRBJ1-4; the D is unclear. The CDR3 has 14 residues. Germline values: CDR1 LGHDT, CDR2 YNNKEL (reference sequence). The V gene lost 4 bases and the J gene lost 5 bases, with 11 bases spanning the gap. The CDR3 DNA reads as TGTGCCAGCAGCCCGAGGGTACGGAATGAAAAACTGTTTTTT. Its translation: CASSPRVRNEKLFF.

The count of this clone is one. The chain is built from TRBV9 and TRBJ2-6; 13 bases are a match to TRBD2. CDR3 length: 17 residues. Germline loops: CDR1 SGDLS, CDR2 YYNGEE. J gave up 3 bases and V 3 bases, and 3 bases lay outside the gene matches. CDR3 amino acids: CASSALAGGLGANVLTF. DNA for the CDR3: TGTGCCAGCAGCGCACTAGCGGGGGGGCTTGGGGCCAACGTCCTGACTTTC.

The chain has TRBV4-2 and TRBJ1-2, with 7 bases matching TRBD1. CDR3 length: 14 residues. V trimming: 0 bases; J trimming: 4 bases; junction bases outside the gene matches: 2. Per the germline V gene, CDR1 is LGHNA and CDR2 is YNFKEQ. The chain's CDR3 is CASSQDGTAYGYTF. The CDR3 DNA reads TGTGCCAGCAGCCAAGATGGGACAGCCTATGGCTACACCTTC.

The CDR3 reads CASSMDRGHYGYTF. DNA for the CDR3: TGCGCCAGCAGCATGGACAGGGGGCACTATGGCTACACCTTC. The chain links TRBV5-1 to TRBJ1-2; 11 bases align to TRBD1. This CDR3 contains 14 residues. From germline, CDR1 is SGHRS and CDR2 YFSETQ. The V gene end was trimmed by 4 bases and the J gene end by 3 bases; junction bases not matched to a gene: 2.

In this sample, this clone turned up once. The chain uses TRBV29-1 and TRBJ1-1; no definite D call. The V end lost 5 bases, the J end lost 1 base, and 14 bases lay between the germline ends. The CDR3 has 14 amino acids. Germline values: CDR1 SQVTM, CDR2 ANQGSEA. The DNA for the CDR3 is TGCAGCGTTATTTTTGCAGGAGGGAACACTGAAGCTTTCTTT. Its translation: CSVIFAGGNTEAFF.